Sequencing of this T cell receptor beta chain was carried out in a study of blood T cell repertoires in COVID-19. Study-level background: Samples taken during acute and convalescent COVID-19 were collected in the United States, Italy and Spain. The cDNA or gDNA used as material had been derived from T cells, B-cell-depleted T cells, or PBMCs.

In germline, CDR1 is SGHTA, CDR2 FQGNSA. The CDR3 loop spans 14 amino acids. Deletions cut 3 bases from V and 2 bases from J, with 8 bases between. Per the original data handling: Scientists estimated how many nucleated cells there were by amplifying reference gene primers. The table came from immunoSEQ multiplex PCR; TCRdb's copy has only in-frame clones and leaves some out. V, J and clone size are those of that table, while D and trimming were read from the DNA. The table shows 62,000 or so clones, with 80% to 90% occurring only once. This clone was observed a single time. This TCR was recovered from a human donor in a cohort sampled during active COVID-19. Sequencing used peripheral blood. The J gene is TRBJ1-5, the V gene TRBV7-2; D call uncertain. The CDR3: CASSLRRGNQPQHF. The DNA for the CDR3 is TGTGCCAGCAGCTTGCGGAGGGGCAATCAGCCCCAGCATTTT.